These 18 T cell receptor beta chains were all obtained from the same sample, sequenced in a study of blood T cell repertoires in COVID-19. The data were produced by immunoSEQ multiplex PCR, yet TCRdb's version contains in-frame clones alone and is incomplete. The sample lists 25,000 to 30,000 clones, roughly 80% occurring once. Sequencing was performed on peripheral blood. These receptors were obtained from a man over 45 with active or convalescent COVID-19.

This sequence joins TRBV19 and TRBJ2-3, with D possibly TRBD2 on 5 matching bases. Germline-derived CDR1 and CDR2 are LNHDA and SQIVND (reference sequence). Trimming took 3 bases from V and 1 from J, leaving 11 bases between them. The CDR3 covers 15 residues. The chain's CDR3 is CASSIYAGRTDTQYF. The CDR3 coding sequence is TGTGCCAGTAGTATCTACGCGGGCCGCACAGATACGCAGTATTTT.

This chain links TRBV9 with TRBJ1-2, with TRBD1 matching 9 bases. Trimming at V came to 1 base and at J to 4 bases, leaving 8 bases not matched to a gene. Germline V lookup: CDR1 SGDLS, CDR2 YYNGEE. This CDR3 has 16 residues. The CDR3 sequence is CASSVNPGTGFYGYTF. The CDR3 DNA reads TGTGCCAGCAGCGTAAACCCCGGGACAGGGTTCTATGGCTACACCTTC.

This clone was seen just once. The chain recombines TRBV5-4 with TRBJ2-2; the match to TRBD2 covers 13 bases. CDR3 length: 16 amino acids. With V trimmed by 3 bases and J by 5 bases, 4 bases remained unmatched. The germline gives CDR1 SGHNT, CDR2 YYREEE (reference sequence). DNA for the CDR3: TGTGCCAGCAGCTCGCGGACTAGCGGGAGAACCGGGGAGCTGTTTTTT. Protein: CASSSRTSGRTGELFF. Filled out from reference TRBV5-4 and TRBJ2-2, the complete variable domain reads ETGVTQSPTHLIKTRGQQVTLRCSSQSGHNTVSWYQQALGQGPQFIFQYYREEENGRGNFPPRFSGLQFPNYSSELNVNALELDDSALYLCASSSRTSGRTGELFFGEGSRLTVL.

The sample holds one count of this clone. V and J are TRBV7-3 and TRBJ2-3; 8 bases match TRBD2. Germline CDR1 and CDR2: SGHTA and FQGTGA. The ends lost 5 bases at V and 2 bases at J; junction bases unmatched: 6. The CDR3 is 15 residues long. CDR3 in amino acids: CASSVSGGITDTQYF. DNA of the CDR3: TGTGCCAGCAGCGTATCGGGGGGGATCACAGATACGCAGTATTTT.

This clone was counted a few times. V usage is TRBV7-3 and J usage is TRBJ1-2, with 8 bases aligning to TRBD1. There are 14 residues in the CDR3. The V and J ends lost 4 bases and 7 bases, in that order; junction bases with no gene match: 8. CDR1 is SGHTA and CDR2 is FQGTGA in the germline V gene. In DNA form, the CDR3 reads TGTGCCAGCAGCTCCAACCAGGGGGCGGGTGGCTACACCTTC. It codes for CASSSNQGAGGYTF. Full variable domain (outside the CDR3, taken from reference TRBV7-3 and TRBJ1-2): GAGVSQTPSNKVTEKGKYVELRCDPISGHTALYWYRQSLGQGPEFLIYFQGTGAADDSGLPNDRFFAVRPEGSVSTLKIQRTERGDSAVYLCASSSNQGAGGYTFGSGTRLTVV.

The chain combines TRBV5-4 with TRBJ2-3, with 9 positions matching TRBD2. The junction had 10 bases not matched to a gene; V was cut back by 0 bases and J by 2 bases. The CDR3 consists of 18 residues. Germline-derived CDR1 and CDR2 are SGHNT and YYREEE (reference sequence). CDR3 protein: CASSLDAALAGNTDTQYF. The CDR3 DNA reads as TGTGCCAGCAGCTTGGACGCGGCGCTAGCGGGGAACACAGATACGCAGTATTTT.

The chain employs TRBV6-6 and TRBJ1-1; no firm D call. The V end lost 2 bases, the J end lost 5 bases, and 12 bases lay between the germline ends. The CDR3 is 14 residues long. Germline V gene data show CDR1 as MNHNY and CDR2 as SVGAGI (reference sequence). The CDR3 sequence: CASSYDIGPTEAFF. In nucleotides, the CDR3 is TGTGCCAGCAGTTACGACATAGGCCCAACTGAAGCTTTCTTT.

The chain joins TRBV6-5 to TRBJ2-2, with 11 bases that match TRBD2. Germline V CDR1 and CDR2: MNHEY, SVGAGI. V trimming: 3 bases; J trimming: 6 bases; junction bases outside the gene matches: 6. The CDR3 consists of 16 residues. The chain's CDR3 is CASSYLVAGGPGELFF. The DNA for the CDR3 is TGTGCCAGCAGTTATTTAGTAGCGGGAGGGCCCGGGGAGCTGTTTTTT.

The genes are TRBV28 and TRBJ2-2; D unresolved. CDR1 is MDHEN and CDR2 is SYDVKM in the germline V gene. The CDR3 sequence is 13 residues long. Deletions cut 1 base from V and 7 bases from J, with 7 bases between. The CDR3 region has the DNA TGTGCCAGCAGTTTATCCGGGTTCGGGGAGCTGTTTTTT. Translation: CASSLSGFGELFF.

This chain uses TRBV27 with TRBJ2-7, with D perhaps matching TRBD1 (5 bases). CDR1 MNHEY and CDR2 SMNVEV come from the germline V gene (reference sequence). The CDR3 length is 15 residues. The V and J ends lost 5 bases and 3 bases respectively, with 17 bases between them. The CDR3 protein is CASSPPRTHFYEQYF. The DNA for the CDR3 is TGTGCCAGCAGTCCTCCCCGGACACATTTCTACGAGCAGTACTTC.

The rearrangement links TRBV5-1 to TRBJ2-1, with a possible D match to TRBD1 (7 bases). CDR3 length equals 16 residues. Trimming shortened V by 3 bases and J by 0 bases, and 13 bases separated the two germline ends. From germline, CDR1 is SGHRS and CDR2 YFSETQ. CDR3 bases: TGCGCCAGCAGCTGGGGGGACAGATACTCCTACAATGAGCAGTTCTTC. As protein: CASSWGDRYSYNEQFF.

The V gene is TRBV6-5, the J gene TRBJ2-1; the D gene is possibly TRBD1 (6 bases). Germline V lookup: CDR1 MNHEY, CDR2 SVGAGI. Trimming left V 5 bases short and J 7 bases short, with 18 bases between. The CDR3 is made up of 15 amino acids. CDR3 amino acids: CASSHPWGRRNEQFF. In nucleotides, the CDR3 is TGTGCCAGCAGTCATCCCTGGGGGCGGCGGAATGAGCAGTTCTTC.

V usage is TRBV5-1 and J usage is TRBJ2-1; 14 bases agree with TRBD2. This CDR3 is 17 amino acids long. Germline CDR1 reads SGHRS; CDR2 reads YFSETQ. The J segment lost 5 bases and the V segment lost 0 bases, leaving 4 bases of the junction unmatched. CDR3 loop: CASSLGKGLAGDNEQFF. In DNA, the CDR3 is TGCGCCAGCAGCTTGGGAAAGGGACTAGCGGGGGACAATGAGCAGTTCTTC. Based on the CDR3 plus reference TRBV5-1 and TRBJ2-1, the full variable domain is KAGVTQTPRYLIKTRGQQVTLSCSPISGHRSVSWYQQTPGQGLQFLFEYFSETQRNKGNFPGRFSGRQFSNSRSEMNVSTLELGDSALYLCASSLGKGLAGDNEQFFGPGTRLTVL.

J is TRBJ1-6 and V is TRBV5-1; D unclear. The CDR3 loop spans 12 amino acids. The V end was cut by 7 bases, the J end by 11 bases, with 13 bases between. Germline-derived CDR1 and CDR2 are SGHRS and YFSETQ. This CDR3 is CASAEGETPLHF. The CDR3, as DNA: TGCGCCAGCGCCGAGGGAGAGACACCCCTCCACTTT.

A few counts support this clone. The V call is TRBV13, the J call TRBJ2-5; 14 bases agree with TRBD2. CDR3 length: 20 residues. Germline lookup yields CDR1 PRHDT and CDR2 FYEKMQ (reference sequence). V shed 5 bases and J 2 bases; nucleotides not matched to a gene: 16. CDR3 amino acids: CASSQPRLAGGPALQETQYF. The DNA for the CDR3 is TGTGCCAGCAGCCAGCCGAGACTAGCGGGGGGGCCGGCGTTGCAAGAGACCCAGTACTTC.

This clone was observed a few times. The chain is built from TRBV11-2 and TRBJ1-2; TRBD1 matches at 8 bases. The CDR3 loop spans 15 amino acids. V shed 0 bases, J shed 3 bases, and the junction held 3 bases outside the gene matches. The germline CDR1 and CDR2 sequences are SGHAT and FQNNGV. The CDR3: CASSLDARGHYGYTF. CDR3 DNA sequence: TGTGCCAGCAGCTTAGATGCCAGGGGGCACTATGGCTACACCTTC.

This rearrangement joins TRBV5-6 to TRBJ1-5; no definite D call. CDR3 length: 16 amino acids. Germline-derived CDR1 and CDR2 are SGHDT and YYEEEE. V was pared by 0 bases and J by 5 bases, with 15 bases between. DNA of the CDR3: TGTGCCAGCAGCTTGGGCCCGCCGGGTGGGTATCAGCCCCAGCATTTT. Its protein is CASSLGPPGGYQPQHF.

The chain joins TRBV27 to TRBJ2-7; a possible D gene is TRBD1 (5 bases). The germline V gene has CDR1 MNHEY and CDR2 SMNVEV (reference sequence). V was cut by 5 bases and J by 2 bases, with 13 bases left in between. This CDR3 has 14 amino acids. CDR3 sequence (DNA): TGTGCCAGCAGTCAAGGCGACAGTCCCTACGAGCAGTACTTC. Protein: CASSQGDSPYEQYF.